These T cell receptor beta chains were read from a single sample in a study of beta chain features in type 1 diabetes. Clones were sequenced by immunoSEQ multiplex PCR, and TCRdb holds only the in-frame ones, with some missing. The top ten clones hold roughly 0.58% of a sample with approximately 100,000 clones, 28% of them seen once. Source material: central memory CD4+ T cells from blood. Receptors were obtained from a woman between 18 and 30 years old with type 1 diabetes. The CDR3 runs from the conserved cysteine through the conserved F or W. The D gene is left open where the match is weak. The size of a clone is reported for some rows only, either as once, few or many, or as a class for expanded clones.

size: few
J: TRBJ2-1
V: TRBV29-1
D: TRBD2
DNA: TGCAGCGTTGGGCGGTCCTGGACTAGCGGGAGGGGTTTGAATGAGCAGTTCTTC
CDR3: CSVGRSWTSGRGLNEQFF

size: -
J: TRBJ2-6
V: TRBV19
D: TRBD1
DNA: TGTGCCAGTAGTATTGGGACAGGGAGCACTGGGGCCAACGTCCTGACTTTC
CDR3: CASSIGTGSTGANVLTF

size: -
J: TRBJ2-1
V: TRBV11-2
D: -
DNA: TGTGCCAGCAGCCCTCAGGCGGGTGGCTCCTACAATGAGCAGTTCTTC
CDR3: CASSPQAGGSYNEQFF

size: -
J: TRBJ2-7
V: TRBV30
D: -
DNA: TGTGCCTGGTTTCAGGAGGGCCGCTACGAGCAGTACTTC
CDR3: CAWFQEGRYEQYF

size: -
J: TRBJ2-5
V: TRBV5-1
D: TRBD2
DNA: TGCGCCAGCAGCACCTTAGCGGGAGCGGGGGAGACCCAGTACTTC
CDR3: CASSTLAGAGETQYF

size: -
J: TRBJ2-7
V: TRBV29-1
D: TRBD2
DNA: TGCAGCATTGGGGGTAGCGGGTCTAGCTCCTACGAGCAGTACTTC
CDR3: CSIGGSGSSSYEQYF

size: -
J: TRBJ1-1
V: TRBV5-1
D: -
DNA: TGCGCCAGCAGTTCCGGACAGCCGAACACTGAAGCTTTCTTT
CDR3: CASSSGQPNTEAFF

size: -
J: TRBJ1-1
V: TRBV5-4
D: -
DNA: TGTGCCAGCAGCTTGGGGCTGGTGAATACTGAAGCTTTCTTT
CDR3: CASSLGLVNTEAFF

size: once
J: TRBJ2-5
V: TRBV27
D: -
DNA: TGTGCCAGCAGTTATGAGGGCCTGAGCCAAGAGACCCAGTACTTC
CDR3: CASSYEGLSQETQYF

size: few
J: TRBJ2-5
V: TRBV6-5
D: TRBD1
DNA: TGTGCCAGCAGGGGGACAGGGCGGACAGAGACCCAGTACTTC
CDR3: CASRGTGRTETQYF

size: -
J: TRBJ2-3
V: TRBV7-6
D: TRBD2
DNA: TGTGCCAGCACCTTAACTAGCGGGAGAGAGGGTACGCAGTATTTT
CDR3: CASTLTSGREGTQYF

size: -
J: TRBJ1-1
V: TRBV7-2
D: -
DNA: TGTGCCAGCAGCTTAGGCGTACTAAACACTGAAGCTTTCTTT
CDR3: CASSLGVLNTEAFF

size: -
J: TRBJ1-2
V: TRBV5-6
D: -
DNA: TGTGCCAGCAGCTTGATGGGTGAGCGATATGGCTACACCTTC
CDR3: CASSLMGERYGYTF

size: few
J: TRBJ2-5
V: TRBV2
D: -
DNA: TGTGCCAGCAGTGAACGACTTCGGGGTGAGACCCAGTACTTC
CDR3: CASSERLRGETQYF

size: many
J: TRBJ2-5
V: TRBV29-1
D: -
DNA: TGCAGCGTTGACCAAGGCGTCGGGCAAGAGACCCAGTACTTC
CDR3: CSVDQGVGQETQYF

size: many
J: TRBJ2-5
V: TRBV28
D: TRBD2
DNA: TGTGCCACCGGGGGAGGTAGCGGGAGTTGGCAAGAGACCCAGTACTTC
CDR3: CATGGGSGSWQETQYF

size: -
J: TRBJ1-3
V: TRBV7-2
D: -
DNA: TGTGCCAGCAGCAGCGCAGCCTCTGGAAACACCATATATTTT
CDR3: CASSSAASGNTIYF

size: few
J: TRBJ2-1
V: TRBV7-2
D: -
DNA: TGTGCCAGCAGCTCCGAAAGCGGGAATGAGCAGTTCTTC
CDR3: CASSSESGNEQFF

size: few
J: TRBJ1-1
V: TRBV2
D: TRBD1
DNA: TGTGCCAGCACCGAGGGGGCCCCCCGGGGGAAGTATGAAGCTTTCTTT
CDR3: CASTEGAPRGKYEAFF

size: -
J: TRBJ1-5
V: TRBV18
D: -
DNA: TGTGCCAGCTCACGCACTAATAGCAATCAGCCCCAGCATTTT
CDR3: CASSRTNSNQPQHF

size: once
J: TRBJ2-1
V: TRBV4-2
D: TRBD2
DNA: TGTGCCAGCAGCCTGGGGACTAGCGGGAGCAATGAGCAGTTCTTC
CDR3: CASSLGTSGSNEQFF

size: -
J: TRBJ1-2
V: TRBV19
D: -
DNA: TGTGCCAGTAGTCCTGCCCGTACTGACTATGGCTACACCTTC
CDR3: CASSPARTDYGYTF

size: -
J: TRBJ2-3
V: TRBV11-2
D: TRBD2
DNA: TGTGCCAGCAGCTTCTGGACTAGCGGGAGAGCAGATACGCAGTATTTT
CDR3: CASSFWTSGRADTQYF

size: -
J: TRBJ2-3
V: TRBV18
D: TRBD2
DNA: TGTGCCAGCTCACCACCAGGGAGGGGCACAGATACGCAGTATTTT
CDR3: CASSPPGRGTDTQYF

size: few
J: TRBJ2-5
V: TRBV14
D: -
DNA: TGTGCCAGCAGCCAAGTCTTAGGCGGGGAGACCCAGTACTTC
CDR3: CASSQVLGGETQYF